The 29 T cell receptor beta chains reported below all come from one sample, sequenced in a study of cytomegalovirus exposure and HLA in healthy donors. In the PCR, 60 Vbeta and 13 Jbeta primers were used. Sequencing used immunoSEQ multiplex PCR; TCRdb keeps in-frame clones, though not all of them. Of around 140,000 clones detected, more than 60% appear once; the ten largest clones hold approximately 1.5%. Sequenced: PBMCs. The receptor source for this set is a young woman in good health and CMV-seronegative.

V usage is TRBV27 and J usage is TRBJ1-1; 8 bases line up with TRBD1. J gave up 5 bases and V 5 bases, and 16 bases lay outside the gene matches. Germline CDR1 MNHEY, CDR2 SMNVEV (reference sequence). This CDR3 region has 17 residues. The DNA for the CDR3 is TGTGCCAGCAGTCCCCTTGGGCGGCAGGGGGCAGGAACTGAAGCTTTCTTT. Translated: CASSPLGRQGAGTEAFF.

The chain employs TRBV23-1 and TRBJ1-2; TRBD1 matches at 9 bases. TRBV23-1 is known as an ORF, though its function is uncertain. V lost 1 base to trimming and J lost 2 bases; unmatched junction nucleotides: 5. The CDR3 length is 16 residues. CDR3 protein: CASSQLGTGTNYGYTF. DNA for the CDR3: TGCGCCAGCAGTCAATTGGGGACAGGGACAAACTATGGCTACACCTTC.

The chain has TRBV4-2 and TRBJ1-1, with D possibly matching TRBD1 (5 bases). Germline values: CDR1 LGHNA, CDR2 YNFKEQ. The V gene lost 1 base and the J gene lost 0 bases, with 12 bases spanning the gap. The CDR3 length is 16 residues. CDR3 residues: CASSQVQGGLNTEAFF. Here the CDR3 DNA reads TGTGCCAGCAGCCAAGTTCAGGGAGGGCTGAACACTGAAGCTTTCTTT.

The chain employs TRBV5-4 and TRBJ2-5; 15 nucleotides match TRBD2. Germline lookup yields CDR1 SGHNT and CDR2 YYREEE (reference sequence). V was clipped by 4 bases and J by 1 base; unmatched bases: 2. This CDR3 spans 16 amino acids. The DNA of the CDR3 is TGTGCCAGCAGCGTGGGACTAGCGGGGGGCCAAGAGACCCAGTACTTC. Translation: CASSVGLAGGQETQYF.

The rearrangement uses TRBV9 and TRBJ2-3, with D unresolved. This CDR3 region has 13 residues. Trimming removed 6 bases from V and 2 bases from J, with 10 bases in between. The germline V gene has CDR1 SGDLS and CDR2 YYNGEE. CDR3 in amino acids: CASNELITDTQYF. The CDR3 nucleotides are TGTGCCAGCAACGAGTTAATCACAGATACGCAGTATTTT. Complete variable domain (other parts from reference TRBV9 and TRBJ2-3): DSGVTQTPKHLITATGQRVTLRCSPRSGDLSVYWYQQSLDQGLQFLIQYYNGEERAKGNILERFSAQQFPDLHSELNLSSLELGDSALYFCASNELITDTQYFGPGTRLTVL.

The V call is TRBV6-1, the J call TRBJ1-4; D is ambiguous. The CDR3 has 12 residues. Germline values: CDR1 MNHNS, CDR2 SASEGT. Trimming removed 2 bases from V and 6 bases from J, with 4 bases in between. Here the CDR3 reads CASSELDEKLFF. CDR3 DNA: TGTGCCAGCAGTGAATTAGATGAAAAACTGTTTTTT.

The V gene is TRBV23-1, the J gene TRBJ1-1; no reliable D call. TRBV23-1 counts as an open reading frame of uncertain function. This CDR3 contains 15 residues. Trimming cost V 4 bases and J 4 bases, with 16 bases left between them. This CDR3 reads CASSPPWAGSTEAFF. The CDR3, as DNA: TGCGCCAGCAGTCCGCCTTGGGCCGGGAGCACTGAAGCTTTCTTT.

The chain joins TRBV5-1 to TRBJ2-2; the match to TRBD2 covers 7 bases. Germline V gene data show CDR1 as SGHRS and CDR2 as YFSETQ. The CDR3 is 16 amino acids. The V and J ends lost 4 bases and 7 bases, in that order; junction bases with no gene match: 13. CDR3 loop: CASSRTVAGEGGELFF. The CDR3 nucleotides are TGCGCCAGCAGCCGCACAGTCGCGGGAGAAGGCGGGGAGCTGTTTTTT.

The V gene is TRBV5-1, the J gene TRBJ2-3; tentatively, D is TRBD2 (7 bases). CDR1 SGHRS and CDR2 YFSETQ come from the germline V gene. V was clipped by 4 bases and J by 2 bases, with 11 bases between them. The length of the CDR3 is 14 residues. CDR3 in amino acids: CASSARGATDTQYF. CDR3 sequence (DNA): TGCGCCAGCAGCGCCCGGGGGGCCACAGATACGCAGTATTTT.

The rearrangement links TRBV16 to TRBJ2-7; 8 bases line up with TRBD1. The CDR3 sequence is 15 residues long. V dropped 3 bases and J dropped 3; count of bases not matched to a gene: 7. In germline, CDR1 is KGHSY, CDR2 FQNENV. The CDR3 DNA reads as TGTGCCAGCAGCCAGCCCGGGACAGGCCTCTACGAGCAGTACTTC. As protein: CASSQPGTGLYEQYF. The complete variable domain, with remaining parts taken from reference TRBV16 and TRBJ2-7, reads GEEVAQTPKHLVRGEGQKAKLYCAPIKGHSYVFWYQQVLKNEFKFLISFQNENVFDETGMPKERFSAKCLPNSPCSLEIQATKLEDSAVYFCASSQPGTGLYEQYFGPGTRLTVT.

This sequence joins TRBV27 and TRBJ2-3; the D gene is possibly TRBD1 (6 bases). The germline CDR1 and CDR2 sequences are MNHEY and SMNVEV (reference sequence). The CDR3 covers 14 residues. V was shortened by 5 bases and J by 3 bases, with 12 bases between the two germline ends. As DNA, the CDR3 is TGTGCCAGCAGTACGTACAGGGAAACAGATACGCAGTATTTT. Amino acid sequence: CASSTYRETDTQYF.

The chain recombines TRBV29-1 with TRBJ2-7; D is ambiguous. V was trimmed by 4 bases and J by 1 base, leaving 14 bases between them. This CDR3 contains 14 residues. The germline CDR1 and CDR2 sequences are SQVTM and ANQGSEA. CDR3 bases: TGCAGCGTTGTGCTCGGCGGCCAGTCCTACGAGCAGTACTTC. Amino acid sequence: CSVVLGGQSYEQYF.

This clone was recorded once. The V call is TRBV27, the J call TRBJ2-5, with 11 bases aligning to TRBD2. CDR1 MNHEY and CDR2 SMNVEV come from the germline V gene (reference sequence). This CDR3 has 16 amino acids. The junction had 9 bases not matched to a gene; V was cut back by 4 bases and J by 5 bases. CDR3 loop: CASSSPLAGGRETQYF. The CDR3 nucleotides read TGTGCCAGCAGTTCTCCCCTAGCGGGAGGAAGGGAGACCCAGTACTTC.

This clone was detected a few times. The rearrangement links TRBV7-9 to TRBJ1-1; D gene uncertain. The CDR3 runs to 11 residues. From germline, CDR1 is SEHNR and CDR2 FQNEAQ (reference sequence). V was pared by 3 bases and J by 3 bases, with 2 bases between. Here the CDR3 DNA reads TGTGCCAGCAGCTTCGACACTGAAGCTTTCTTT. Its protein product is CASSFDTEAFF.

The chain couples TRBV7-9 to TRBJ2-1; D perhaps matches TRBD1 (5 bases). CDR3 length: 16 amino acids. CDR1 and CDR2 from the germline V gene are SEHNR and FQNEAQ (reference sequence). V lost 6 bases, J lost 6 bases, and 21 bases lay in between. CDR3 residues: CASSLLRVQASNEQFF. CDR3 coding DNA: TGTGCCAGCAGTCTATTGCGAGTACAGGCAAGCAATGAGCAGTTCTTC.

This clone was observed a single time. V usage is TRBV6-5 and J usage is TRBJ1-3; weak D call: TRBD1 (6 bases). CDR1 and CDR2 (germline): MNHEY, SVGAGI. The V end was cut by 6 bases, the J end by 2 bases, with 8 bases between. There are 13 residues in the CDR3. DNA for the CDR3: TGTGCCAGCAGGACAGGAGCTGGAAACACCATATATTTT. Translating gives CASRTGAGNTIYF.

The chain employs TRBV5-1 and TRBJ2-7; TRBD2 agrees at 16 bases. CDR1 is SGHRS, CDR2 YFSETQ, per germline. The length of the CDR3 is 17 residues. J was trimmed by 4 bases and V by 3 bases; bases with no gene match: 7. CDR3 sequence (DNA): TGCGCCAGCAGCTCGGGACTAGCGGGAGGGCCCGGTTACGAGCAGTACTTC. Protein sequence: CASSSGLAGGPGYEQYF. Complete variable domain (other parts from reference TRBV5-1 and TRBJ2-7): KAGVTQTPRYLIKTRGQQVTLSCSPISGHRSVSWYQQTPGQGLQFLFEYFSETQRNKGNFPGRFSGRQFSNSRSEMNVSTLELGDSALYLCASSSGLAGGPGYEQYFGPGTRLTVT.

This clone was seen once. The CDR3 region has the DNA TGTGCCAGCAAAGTTGGGGGCTTGACCTACGAGCAGTACTTC. Amino acid sequence: CASKVGGLTYEQYF. The genes are TRBV2 and TRBJ2-7; possible D gene TRBD1, 6 bases. The length of the CDR3 is 14 residues. The V end lost 7 bases, the J end lost 2 bases, and 15 bases lay between the germline ends. Per the germline V gene, CDR1 is SNHLY and CDR2 is FYNNEI. Full variable domain (missing parts from reference TRBV2 and TRBJ2-7): EPEVTQTPSHQVTQMGQEVILRCVPISNHLYFYWYRQILGQKVEFLVSFYNNEISEKSEIFDDQFSVERPDGSNFTLKIRSTKLEDSAMYFCASKVGGLTYEQYFGPGTRLTVT.

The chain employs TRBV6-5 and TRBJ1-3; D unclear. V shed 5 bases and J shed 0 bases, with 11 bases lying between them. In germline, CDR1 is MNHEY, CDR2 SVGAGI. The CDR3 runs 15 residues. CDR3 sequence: CASSPTGSSGNTIYF. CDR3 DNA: TGTGCCAGCAGTCCGACGGGGAGCTCTGGAAACACCATATATTTT.

The CDR3 sequence is CASRRTGGTGELFF. DNA of the CDR3: TGTGCCAGCAGGCGGACAGGGGGCACCGGGGAGCTGTTTTTT. The chain is built from TRBV5-5 and TRBJ2-2; 10 positions agree with TRBD1. V dropped 5 bases and J dropped 4; count of bases not matched to a gene: 2. Germline CDR1 SGHKS, CDR2 YYEKEE (reference sequence). This CDR3 contains 14 residues.

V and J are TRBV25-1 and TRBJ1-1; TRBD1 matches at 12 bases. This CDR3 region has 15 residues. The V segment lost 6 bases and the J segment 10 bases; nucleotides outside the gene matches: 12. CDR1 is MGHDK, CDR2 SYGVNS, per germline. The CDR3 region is CASRETGTGGSGAFF. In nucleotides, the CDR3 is TGTGCCAGCAGGGAAACCGGGACAGGGGGCTCAGGAGCTTTCTTT.

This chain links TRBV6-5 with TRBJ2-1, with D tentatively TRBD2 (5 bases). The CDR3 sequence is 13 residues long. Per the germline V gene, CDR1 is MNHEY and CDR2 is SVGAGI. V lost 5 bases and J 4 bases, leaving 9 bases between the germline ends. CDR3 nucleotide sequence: TGTGCCAGCAGTCGGACTGCTTACAATGAGCAGTTCTTC. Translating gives CASSRTAYNEQFF.

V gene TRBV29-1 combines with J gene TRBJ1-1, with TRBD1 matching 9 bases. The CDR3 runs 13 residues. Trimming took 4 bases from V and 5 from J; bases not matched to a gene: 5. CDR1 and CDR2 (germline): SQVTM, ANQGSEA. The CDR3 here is CSVVGTGRTEAFF. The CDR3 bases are TGCAGCGTTGTTGGGACAGGGCGGACTGAAGCTTTCTTT.

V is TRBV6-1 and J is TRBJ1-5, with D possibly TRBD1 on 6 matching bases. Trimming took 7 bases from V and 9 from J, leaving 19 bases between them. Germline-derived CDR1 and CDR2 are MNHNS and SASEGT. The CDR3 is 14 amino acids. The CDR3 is CASKSAGEQAPQHF. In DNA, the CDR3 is TGTGCCAGCAAAAGTGCAGGGGAGCAAGCGCCCCAGCATTTT.

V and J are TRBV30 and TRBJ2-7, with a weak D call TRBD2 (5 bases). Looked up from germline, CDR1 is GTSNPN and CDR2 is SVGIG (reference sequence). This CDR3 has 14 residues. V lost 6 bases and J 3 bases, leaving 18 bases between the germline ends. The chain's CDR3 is CACREIARSYEQYF. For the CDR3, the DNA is TGTGCCTGTAGGGAGATAGCGAGAAGCTACGAGCAGTACTTC.

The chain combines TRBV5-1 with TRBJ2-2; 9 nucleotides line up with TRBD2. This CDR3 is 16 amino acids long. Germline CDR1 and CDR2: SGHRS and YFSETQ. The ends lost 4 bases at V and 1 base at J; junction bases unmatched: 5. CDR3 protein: CASSLRTSVNTGELFF. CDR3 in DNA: TGCGCCAGCAGCCTACGGACTAGCGTGAACACCGGGGAGCTGTTTTTT.

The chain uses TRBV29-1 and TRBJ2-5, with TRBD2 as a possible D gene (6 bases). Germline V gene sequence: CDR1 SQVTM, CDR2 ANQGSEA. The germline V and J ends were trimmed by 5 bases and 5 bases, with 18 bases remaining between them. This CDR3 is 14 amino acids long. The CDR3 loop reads CSVSWEDLRETQYF. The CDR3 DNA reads TGCAGCGTTTCCTGGGAGGATTTGAGGGAGACCCAGTACTTC.

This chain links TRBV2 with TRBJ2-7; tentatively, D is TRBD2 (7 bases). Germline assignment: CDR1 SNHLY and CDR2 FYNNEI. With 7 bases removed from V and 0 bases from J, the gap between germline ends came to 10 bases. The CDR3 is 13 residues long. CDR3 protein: CASTAGASYEQYF. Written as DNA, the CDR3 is TGTGCCAGCACGGCGGGGGCCTCCTACGAGCAGTACTTC.

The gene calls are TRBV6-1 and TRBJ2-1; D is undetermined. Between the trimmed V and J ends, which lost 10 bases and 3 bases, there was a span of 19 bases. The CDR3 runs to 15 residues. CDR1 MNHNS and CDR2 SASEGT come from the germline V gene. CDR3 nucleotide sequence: TGTGCCATCCTAGTGACCCTAACTATCTACAATGAGCAGTTCTTC. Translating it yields CAILVTLTIYNEQFF.